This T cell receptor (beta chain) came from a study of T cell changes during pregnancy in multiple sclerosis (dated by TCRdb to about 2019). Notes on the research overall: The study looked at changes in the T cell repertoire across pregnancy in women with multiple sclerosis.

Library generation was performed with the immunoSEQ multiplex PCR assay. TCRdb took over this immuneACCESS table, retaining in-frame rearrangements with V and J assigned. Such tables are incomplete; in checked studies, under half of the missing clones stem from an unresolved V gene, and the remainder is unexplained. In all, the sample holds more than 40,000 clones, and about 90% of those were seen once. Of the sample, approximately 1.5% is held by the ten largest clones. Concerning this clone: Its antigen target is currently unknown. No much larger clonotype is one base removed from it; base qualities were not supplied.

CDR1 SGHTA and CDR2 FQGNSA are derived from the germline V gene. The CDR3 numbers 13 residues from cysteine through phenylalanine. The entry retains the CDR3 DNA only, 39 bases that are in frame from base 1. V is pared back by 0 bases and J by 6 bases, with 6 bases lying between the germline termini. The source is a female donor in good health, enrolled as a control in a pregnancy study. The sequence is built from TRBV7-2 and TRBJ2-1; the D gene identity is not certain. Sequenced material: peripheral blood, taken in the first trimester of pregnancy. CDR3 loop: CASSLAASNEQFF. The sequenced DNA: TGTGCCAGCAGCTTAGCAGCTAGCAATGAGCAGTTCTTC.